This TCR beta chain stems from a study of human T cells and chemical hapten exposure. TCRdb used MiXCR to reprocess the RACE reads, holding one entry per CDR3 protein. This table has 360,000 or so distinct CDR3 sequences, 6% to 7% appearing once. Time point given: patch test 2, 6 weeks after DPC sensitization. The treatment: therapeutic diphenylcyclopropenone sensitization with weekly scalp DPC. Total RNA was extracted from unfractionated whole blood. There are many counts of this clonotype. Here the sequenced sample was whole blood, taken in connection with sensitization to the hapten diphenylcyclopropenone (DPC). The receptor was derived from a woman aged 18-30 years with alopecia areata. Some clones in this sample may be carry-over from other donors' samples.

Written as DNA, the CDR3 is TGCGCCAGCACCTTTGGGGGGCGTCAAGAGACCCAGTACTTC. This gives the protein CASTFGGRQETQYF. The chain has TRBV10-2 and TRBJ2-5; perhaps D is TRBD1 or TRBD2 (6 bases each). There are 14 residues in the CDR3. The germline V and J ends were trimmed by 7 bases and 2 bases, with 14 bases remaining between them. Germline V lookup: CDR1 WSHSY, CDR2 SAAADI.